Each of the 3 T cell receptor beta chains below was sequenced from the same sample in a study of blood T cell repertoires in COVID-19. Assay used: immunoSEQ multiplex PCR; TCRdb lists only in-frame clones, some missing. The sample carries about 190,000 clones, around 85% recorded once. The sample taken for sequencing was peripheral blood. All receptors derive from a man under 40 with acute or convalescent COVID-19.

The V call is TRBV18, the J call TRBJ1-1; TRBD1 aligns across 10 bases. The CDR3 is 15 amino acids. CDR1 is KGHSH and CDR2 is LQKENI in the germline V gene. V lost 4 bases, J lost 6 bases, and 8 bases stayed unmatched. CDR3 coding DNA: TGTGCCAGCTCACTAGGAGGGACAGGGGTGGCTGAAGCTTTCTTT. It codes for CASSLGGTGVAEAFF.

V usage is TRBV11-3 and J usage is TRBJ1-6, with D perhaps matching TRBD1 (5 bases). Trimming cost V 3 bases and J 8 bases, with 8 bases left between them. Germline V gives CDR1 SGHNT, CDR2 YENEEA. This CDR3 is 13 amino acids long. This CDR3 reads CASSFVGDSPLHF. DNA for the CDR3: TGTGCCAGCAGCTTTGTAGGGGATTCACCCCTCCACTTT.

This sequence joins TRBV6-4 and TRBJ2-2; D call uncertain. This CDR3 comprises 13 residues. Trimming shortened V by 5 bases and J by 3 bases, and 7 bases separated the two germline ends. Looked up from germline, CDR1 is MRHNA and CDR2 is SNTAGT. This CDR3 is CASSPTDTGELFF. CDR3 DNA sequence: TGTGCCAGCAGTCCCACAGACACCGGGGAGCTGTTTTTT.